This T cell receptor beta chain was found in a study of T cells in Graves' hyperthyroidism and ophthalmopathy. RNA transcripts yielded amplified TCR beta CDR3 regions. The HTBI primer set drove a first-round RT-PCR of the TCR CDR3. TCRdb reprocessed the multiplex PCR reads via MiXCR and lists one record per CDR3 protein. The sample carries some 200,000 distinct CDR3 sequences, approximately 17% recorded once. This CDR3 is built from 15 residues. V was clipped by 2 bases and J by 2 bases, with 7 bases between them. From germline, CDR1 is SNHLY and CDR2 FYNNEI. No ophthalmopathy progression within 18 months constituted stable Graves' hyperthyroidism. This clonotype showed up just a few times. Its matching antigen is unknown. General study findings and limits: Most thyroid clonotypes expanded above 0.001 were also detected in blood.

This receptor was taken from a man in his fifties or sixties with Graves' hyperthyroidism. V and J are TRBV2 and TRBJ2-6, with D perhaps matching TRBD1 (5 bases). The source material was blood. CDR3 amino acids: CASSEQGAGANVLTF. CDR3 nucleotides: TGTGCCAGCAGTGAACAGGGTGCTGGGGCCAACGTCCTGACTTTC.